This entry features one T cell receptor beta chain sequence. Its target antigen remains unknown. One base away there is no much larger clone; base qualities are not given. Healthy HIV-negative adults with no recently reported acute infections or vaccinations were included as donors. Every donor was a Caucasian adult living in Nashville, Tennessee, USA. For unsorted samples, 90 million or so PBMCs were counted and genomic DNA was extracted with the QIAamp DNA Blood Mini kit. Blood was obtained by leukapheresis, after which PBMCs were separated by Ficoll-Histopaque density gradient centrifugation and cryopreserved in liquid nitrogen vapor phase. Using the deep immunoSEQ assay, multiplex PCR amplified TCR CDR3 regions from genomic DNA. Extracted genomic DNA from each cell subset was distributed evenly across all wells of several immunoSEQ 96-well plates, and each plate was treated as a replicate. Each replicate PCR for unsorted PBMC received 300 to 350 ng genomic DNA, equal to around 30,000 T cell genomes. Ten immunoSEQ deep assay plates were used to sequence unsorted PBMC genomic DNA. Purified libraries were quantified with a Qubit 3.0 fluorometer, sized on a Bioanalyzer 2100, and re-quantified with the KAPA Library Quantification kit. Every immunoSEQ 96-well plate was sequenced on a dedicated single-read 150-cycle Illumina NextSeq 550 flow cell. On the authors' methods: Because the immunoSEQ output held only junctional sequences and lacked quality scores, the filtering could not match the filtering applied to full-length reads. To assign V/J genes and CDR3, sequences were annotated using PyIR, a Python wrapper for IgBLAST v1.9, with IMGT germline references. Reads were removed for weak V/J assignments (E-value above 1e-6), missing CDR3, stop codons, out-of-frame junctions, or ambiguous translated residues. V3J clonotypes were defined by identical inferred V gene, J gene, and CDR3 amino acid sequence. Percentage overlap between repertoires was calculated by dividing the number of shared unique clonotypes by the size of the smaller repertoire. Richness of each repertoire was evaluated using RTK rarefaction, the Chao1 estimator, and Recon v2.1 estimates of unobserved clonotypes. TCRdb mirrors the immuneACCESS table, restricted to in-frame sequences. Some clones are absent from its copies; in checked studies, under half trace to an unresolved V gene, and the reason for the others is unknown. V and J calls and clone size come straight from that table; D and trimming were deduced from the DNA. The sample table contains roughly 490,000 clones; only one count was recorded for about three quarters of them. The ten top clones hold over 10% of the sample.

The sample belongs to a study of shared clonotypes between healthy human individuals (dated by TCRdb to between 2020 and 2021). For the study in its entirety: The cohort comprised a couple of women and a few men aged 18 to 49 years. Between about 0.94 and 10 billion PBMCs per donor were obtained by leukapheresis. Blood TCR repertoires of about 5 healthy adults were deeply sequenced to estimate repertoire size and the extent of clonotype sharing between individuals. Libraries were prepared and TCR repertoires were sequenced by different laboratories using diverse techniques, in order to increase sequencing depth and limit assay-specific biases. Overall results and qualifications from the work: Sampling was restricted to blood, and TCR repertoires in tissues likely differ from the TCR repertoires found in blood. The small number of donors limited the genetic and exposure-history diversity represented. Pairwise subsampling led to the expectation that sequencing depth would affect the degree of clonotype sharing among donors.

This receptor was taken from a woman between 35 and 50 years old in good health. Some clones in this sample may be carry-over from other donors' samples. Sequencing was done on a sample of PBMCs.

Here the CDR3 is given as CASSLGPSEVLYGYTF. The DNA reads as follows: TGTGCCAGCAGCTTAGGGCCCTCGGAGGTCCTCTATGGCTACACCTTC. This receptor chain uses TRBV11-2 and TRBJ1-2, with the D gene not confidently named. From the germline V gene, CDR1 is SGHAT and CDR2 is FQNNGV. From its cysteine to its phenylalanine, the CDR3 spans 16 amino acids. The only DNA kept is the CDR3, 48 bases in frame from the first base. V was cut back by 1 base and J by 4 bases, leaving a gap of 16 bases between them.